This section outlines one TCR beta chain sequence together with its context. Its antigen remains undetermined. The input lacks base qualities; no much larger clone sits a single base away. The data are from a study of T cell responses to AZD1222 COVID-19 vaccine (dated by TCRdb to about 2021). Regarding the research as a whole: AZD1222 recipients whose second dose came at about 4 weeks and those whose second dose came at about 12 weeks were combined into one group, since spike-specific TCR depth and breadth did not differ between the two schedules. TCR sequencing covered over 230 trial participants: 200 to 220 given two doses of AZD1222 and approximately 25 given two doses of MenACWY control vaccine. Enrollment into the trials was organized by age into subgroups of 18-55, 56-69 and 70-plus years, and those subgroups contained approximately 160, 26 and 62 TCR-sequenced participants, respectively. The paper as a whole reports these results and caveats: After two AZD1222 doses, spike-specific TCR breadth and depth were significantly higher than at day 0 and than in MenACWY recipients. Only 5 to 7 AZD1222 recipients were SARS-CoV-2 seropositive at baseline, limiting conclusions about previously exposed vaccinees. Because no day 14 peak-response samples were available, the repertoires could be characterized only after the peak T cell response. Vaccine-associated CD4 TCRs spanned the whole spike protein, with dominant responses in regions 160-218 and 743-854. In the small 56-69-year group, the increase in depth fell short of significance, most likely because of low power. Nearly half of unique spike-specific TCRs reportedly recognized epitopes outside regions mutated in the B.1.351 and B.1.1.7 variants. Participants were mostly white British and included more females than males, and it was suggested by the authors that clonal diversity may have been underestimated.

This specimen's time point label, per the study, means: baseline before first vaccination. Vaccinee samples were obtained from the UK trials COV001 and COV002, which included a single-blind randomized controlled phase 2/3 trial of AZD1222 (ChAdOx1 nCoV-19) in healthy adults. For TCRbeta chain sequencing, PBMC samples were collected from trial participants at day 0 and at day 28 after the second dose. The CDR3 regions of human TCRbeta chains were analyzed by immunosequencing. Per the authors' processing: TCRs in the repertoires were compared against a reference library of SARS-CoV-2-specific TCRs that had been generated with the MIRA antigen-specificity platform. Breadth was defined as the fraction of unique TCRs that were SARS-CoV-2-associated, and depth was defined as the fraction of total T cells that were SARS-CoV-2-associated. Using the MIRA data, each spike-specific TCR was mapped to the spike region that the TCR reacts to and placed in a CD4 or CD8 class. Log10-transformed breadth and depth values were compared by one-way ANOVA with Sidak's multiple comparisons tests. TCRdb provides this immuneACCESS table in a form limited to in-frame rearrangements. Some clones are lacking; in checked studies, under half of them reflect an unresolved V gene, and why the rest are absent is not known. V and J calls and clone size are as listed in that table; D and trimming were resolved from the DNA. The sample records 90,000 to 150,000 clones, 90% to 95% of which are singletons. The biggest ten clones account for approximately 4.9% of the sample.

V is pruned by 0 bases and J by 0 bases, leaving 1 base of the junction without a gene match. Including the terminal cysteine and phenylalanine, the CDR3 comprises 16 residues. Only the CDR3 DNA stays, 48 bases, in frame from base 1. The CDR1 and CDR2 encoded by the germline V gene are SGDLS and YYNGEE. This receptor was identified in an adult in good health. Recombination connected TRBV9 to TRBJ2-2; 8 central nucleotides agree with TRBD2. The sequenced sample was peripheral blood, obtained on day 0 of AZD1222 vaccination. Read as DNA, the sequence is TGTGCCAGCAGCGTAGTAGCGGGGACGAACACCGGGGAGCTGTTTTTT. It specifies CASSVVAGTNTGELFF.